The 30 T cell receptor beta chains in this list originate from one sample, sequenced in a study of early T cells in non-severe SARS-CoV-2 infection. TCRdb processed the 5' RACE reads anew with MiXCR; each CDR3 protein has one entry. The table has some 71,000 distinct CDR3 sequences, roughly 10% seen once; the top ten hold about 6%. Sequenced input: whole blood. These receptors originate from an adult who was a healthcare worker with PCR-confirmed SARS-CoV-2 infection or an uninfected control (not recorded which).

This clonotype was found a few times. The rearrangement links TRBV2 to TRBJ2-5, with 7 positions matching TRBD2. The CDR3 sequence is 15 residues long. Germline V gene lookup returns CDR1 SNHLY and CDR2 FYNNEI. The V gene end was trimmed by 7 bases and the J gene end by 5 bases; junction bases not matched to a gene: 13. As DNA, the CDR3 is TGTGCCAGCAAGGCCGAAACGGCGGGAGCCGAGACCCAGTACTTC. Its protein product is CASKAETAGAETQYF. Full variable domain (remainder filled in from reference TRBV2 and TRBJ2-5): EPEVTQTPSHQVTQMGQEVILRCVPISNHLYFYWYRQILGQKVEFLVSFYNNEISEKSEIFDDQFSVERPDGSNFTLKIRSTKLEDSAMYFCASKAETAGAETQYFGPGTRLLVL.

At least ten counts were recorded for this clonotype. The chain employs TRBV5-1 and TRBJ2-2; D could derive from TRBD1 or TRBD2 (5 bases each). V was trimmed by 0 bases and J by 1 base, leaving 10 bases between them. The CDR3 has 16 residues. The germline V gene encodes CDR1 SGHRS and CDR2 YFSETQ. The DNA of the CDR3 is TGCGCCAGCAGCTTGGGGGGACGGGAGAACACCGGGGAGCTGTTTTTT. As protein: CASSLGGRENTGELFF.

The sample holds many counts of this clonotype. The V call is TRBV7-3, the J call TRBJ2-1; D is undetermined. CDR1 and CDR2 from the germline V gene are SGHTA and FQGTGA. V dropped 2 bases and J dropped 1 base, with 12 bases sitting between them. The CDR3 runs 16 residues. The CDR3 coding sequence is TGTGCCAGCAGCTTAGATCTTGGCAAATCCTACAATGAGCAGTTCTTC. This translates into CASSLDLGKSYNEQFF.

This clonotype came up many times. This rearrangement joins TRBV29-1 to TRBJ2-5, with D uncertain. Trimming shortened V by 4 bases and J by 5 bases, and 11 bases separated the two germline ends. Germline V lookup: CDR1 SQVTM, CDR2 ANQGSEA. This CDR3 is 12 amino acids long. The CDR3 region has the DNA TGCAGCGTTGGGAGCCTGGCGGAGACCCAGTACTTC. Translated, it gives CSVGSLAETQYF. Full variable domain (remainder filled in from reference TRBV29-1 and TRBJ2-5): SAVISQKPSRDICQRGTSLTIQCQVDSQVTMMFWYRQQPGQSLTLIATANQGSEATYESGFVIDKFPISRPNLTFSTLTVSNMSPEDSSIYLCSVGSLAETQYFGPGTRLLVL.

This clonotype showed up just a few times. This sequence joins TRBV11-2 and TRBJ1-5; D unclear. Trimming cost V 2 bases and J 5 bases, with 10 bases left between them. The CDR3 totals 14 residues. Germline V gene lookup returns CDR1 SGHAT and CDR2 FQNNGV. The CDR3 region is CASSLSISDQPQHF. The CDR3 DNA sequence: TGTGCCAGCAGCTTAAGTATCAGTGATCAGCCCCAGCATTTT.

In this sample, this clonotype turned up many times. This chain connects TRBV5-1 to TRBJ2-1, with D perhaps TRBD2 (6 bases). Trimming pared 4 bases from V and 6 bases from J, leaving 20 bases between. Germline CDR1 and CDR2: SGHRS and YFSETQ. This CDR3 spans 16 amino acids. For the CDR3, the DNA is TGCGCCAGCAGCCCCCGGTGGAGGGAAGGTACCAATGAGCAGTTCTTC. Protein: CASSPRWREGTNEQFF.

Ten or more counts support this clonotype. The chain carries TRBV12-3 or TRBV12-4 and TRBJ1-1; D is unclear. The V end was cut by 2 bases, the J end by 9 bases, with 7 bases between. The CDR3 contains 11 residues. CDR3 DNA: TGTGCCAGCAGTTTAAGGCAGAAAGCTTTCTTT. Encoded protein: CASSLRQKAFF.

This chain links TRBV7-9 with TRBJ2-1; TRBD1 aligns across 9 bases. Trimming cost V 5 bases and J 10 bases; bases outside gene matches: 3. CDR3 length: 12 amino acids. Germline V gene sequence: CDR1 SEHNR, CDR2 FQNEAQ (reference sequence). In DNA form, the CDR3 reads TGTGCCAGCAGCCCGACAGGGGGGGAGCAGTTCTTC. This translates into CASSPTGGEQFF.

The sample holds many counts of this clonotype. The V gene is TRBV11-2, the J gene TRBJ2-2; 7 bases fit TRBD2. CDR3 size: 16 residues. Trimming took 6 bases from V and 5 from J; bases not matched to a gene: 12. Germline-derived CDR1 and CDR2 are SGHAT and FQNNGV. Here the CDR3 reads CASSHLGRERTGELFF. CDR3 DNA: TGTGCCAGCAGTCATCTGGGGCGGGAGCGGACCGGGGAGCTGTTTTTT. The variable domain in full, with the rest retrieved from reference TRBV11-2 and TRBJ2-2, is EAGVAQSPRYKIIEKRQSVAFWCNPISGHATLYWYQQILGQGPKLLIQFQNNGVVDDSQLPKDRFSAERLKGVDSTLKIQPAKLEDSAVYLCASSHLGRERTGELFFGEGSRLTVL.

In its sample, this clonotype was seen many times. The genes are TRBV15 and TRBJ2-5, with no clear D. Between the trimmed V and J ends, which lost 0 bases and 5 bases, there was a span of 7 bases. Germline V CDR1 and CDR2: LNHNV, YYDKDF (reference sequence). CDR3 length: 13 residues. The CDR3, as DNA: TGTGCCACCAGCAGAGATCGAACCGAGACCCAGTACTTC. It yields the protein CATSRDRTETQYF. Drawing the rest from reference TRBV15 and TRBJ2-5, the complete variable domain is DAMVIQNPRYQVTQFGKPVTLSCSQTLNHNVMYWYQQKSSQAPKLLFHYYDKDFNNEADTPDNFQSRRPNTSFCFLDIRSPGLGDTAMYLCATSRDRTETQYFGPGTRLLVL.

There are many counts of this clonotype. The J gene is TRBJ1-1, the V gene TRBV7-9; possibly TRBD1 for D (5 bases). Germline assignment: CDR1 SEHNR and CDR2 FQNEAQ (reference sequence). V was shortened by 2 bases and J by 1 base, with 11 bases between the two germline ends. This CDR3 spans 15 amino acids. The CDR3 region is CASSLHGGRNTEAFF. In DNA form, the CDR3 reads TGTGCCAGCAGCTTACATGGGGGAAGGAACACTGAAGCTTTCTTT.

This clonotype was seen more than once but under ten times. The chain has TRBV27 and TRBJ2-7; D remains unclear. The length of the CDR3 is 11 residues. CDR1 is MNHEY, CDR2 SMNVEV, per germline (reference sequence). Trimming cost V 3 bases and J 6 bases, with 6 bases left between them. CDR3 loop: CASSFAGEQYF. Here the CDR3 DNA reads TGTGCCAGCAGTTTTGCCGGCGAGCAGTACTTC.

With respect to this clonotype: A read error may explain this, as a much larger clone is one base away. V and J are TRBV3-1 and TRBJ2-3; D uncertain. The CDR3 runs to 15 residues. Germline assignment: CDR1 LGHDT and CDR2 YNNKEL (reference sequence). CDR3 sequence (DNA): TGTGTCAGCAGCGCTCGCCCGGGCAGCGCAGATACGCAGTATTTT. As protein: CVSSARPGSADTQYF.

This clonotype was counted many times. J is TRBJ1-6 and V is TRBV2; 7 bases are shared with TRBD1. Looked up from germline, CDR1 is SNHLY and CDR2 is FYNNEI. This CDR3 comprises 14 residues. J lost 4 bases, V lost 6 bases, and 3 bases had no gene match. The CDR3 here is CASRQGVYNSPLHF. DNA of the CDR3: TGTGCCAGCAGGCAGGGGGTTTATAATTCACCCCTCCACTTT.

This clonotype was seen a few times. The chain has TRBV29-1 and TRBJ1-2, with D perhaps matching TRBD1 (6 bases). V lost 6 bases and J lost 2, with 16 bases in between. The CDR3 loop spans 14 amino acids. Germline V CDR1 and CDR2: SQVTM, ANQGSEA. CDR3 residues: CSVDPNRDNYGYTF. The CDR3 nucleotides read TGCAGCGTCGACCCGAACAGGGACAACTATGGCTACACCTTC. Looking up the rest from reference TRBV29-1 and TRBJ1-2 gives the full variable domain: SAVISQKPSRDICQRGTSLTIQCQVDSQVTMMFWYRQQPGQSLTLIATANQGSEATYESGFVIDKFPISRPNLTFSTLTVSNMSPEDSSIYLCSVDPNRDNYGYTFGSGTRLTVV.

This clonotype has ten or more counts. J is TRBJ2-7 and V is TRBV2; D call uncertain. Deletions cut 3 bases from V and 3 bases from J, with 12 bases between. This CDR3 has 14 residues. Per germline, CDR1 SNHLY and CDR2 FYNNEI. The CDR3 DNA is TGTGCCAGCAGTGAGGTCGGCGGCCTCTACGAGCAGTACTTC. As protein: CASSEVGGLYEQYF.

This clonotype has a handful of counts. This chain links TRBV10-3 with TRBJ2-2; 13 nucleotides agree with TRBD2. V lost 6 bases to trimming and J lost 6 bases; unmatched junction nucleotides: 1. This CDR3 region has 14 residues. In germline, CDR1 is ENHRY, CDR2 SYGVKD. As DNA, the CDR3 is TGTGCCATCAGACTAGCGGGAGGGTCCGGGGAGCTGTTTTTT. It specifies CAIRLAGGSGELFF.

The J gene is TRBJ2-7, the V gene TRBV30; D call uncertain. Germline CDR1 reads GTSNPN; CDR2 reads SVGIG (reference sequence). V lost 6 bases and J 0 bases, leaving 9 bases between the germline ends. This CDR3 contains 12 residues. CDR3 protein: CACRASSYEQYF. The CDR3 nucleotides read TGTGCCTGCCGGGCCAGCTCCTACGAGCAGTACTTC.

The CDR3 coding sequence is TGCGCCAGCAGCTTGGGACAGCGGGACGAAAAACTGTTTTTT. Amino acid sequence: CASSLGQRDEKLFF. The rearrangement joins TRBV5-1 to TRBJ1-4; TRBD1 might be the D (5 bases). The ends were cut back, 0 bases at V and 8 bases at J, with 11 bases in the middle. Germline CDR1 is SGHRS and CDR2 is YFSETQ. The CDR3 has 14 amino acids.

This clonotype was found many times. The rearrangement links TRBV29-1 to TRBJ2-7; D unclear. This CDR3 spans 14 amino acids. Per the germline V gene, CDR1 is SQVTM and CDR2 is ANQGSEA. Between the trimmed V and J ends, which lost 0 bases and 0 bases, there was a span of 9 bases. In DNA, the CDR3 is TGCAGCGTTGAAGAAACGCGCAGCTCCTACGAGCAGTACTTC. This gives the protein CSVEETRSSYEQYF.

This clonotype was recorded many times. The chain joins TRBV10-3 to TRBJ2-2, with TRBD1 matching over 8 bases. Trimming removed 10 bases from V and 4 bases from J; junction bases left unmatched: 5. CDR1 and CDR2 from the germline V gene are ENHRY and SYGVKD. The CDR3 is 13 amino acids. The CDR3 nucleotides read TGTGCCACCGACAGGGGAACCACCGGGGAGCTGTTTTTT. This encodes CATDRGTTGELFF.

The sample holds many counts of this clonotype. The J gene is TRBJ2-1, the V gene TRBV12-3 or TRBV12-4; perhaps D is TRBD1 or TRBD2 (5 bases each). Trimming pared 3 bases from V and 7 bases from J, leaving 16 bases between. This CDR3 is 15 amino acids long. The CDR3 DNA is TGTGCCAGCAGTTTCAGAGGGGAGACGGAGAATGAGCAGTTCTTC. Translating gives CASSFRGETENEQFF.

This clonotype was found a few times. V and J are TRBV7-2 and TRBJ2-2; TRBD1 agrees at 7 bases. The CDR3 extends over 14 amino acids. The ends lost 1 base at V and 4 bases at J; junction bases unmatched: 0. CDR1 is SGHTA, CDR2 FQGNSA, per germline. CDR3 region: CASSLDRGTGELFF. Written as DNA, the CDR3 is TGTGCCAGCAGCTTAGACAGGGGCACCGGGGAGCTGTTTTTT. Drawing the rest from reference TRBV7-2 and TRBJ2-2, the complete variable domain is GAGVSQSPSNKVTEKGKDVELRCDPISGHTALYWYRQSLGQGLEFLIYFQGNSAPDKSGLPSDRFSAERTGGSVSTLTIQRTQQEDSAVYLCASSLDRGTGELFFGEGSRLTVL.

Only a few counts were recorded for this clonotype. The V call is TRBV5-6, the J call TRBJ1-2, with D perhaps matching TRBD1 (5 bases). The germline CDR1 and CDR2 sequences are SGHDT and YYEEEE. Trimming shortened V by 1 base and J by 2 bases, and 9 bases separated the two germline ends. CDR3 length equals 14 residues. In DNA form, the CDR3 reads TGTGCCAGCAGCTTGAAACAGGTCAACTATGGCTACACCTTC. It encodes CASSLKQVNYGYTF.

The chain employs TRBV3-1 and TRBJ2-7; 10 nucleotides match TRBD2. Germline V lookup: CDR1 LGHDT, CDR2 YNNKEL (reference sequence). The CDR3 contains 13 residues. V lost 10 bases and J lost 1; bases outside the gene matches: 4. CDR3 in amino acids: CATSSGGSYEQYF. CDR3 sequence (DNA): TGTGCCACGTCTAGCGGGGGTTCCTACGAGCAGTACTTC.

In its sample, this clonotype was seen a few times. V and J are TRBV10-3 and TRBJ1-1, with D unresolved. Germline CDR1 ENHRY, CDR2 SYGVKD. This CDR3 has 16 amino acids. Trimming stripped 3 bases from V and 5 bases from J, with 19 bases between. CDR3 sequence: CAISDHDPGRSTEAFF. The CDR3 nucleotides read TGTGCCATCAGTGACCACGATCCGGGAAGGAGTACTGAAGCTTTCTTT.

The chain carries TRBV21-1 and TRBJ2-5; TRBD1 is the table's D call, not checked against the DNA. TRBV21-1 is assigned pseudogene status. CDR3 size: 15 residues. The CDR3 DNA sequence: TGTGCCAGCAGCAAATGGACAGGGGGCGCGGAGACCCAGTACTTC. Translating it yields CASSKWTGGAETQYF.

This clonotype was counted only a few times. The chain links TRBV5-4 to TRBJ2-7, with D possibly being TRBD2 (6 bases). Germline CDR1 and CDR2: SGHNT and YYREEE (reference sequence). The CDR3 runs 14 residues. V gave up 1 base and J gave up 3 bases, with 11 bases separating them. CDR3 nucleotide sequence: TGTGCCAGCAGCTTGTCCGGGAGAAGCTACGAGCAGTACTTC. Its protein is CASSLSGRSYEQYF.

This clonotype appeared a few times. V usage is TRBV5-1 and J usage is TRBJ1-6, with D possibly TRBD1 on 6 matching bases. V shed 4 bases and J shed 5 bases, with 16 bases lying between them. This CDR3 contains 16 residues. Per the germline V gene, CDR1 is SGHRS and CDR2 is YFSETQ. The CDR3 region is CASSQRGAGDNSPLHF. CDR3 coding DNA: TGCGCCAGCAGCCAAAGGGGGGCCGGTGATAATTCACCCCTCCACTTT.

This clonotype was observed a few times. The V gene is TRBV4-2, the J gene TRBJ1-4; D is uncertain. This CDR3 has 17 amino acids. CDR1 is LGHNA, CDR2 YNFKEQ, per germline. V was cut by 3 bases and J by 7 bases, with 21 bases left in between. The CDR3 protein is CASSHPQGAEGGEKLFF. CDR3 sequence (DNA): TGTGCCAGCAGCCACCCCCAAGGCGCTGAAGGTGGTGAAAAACTGTTTTTT.